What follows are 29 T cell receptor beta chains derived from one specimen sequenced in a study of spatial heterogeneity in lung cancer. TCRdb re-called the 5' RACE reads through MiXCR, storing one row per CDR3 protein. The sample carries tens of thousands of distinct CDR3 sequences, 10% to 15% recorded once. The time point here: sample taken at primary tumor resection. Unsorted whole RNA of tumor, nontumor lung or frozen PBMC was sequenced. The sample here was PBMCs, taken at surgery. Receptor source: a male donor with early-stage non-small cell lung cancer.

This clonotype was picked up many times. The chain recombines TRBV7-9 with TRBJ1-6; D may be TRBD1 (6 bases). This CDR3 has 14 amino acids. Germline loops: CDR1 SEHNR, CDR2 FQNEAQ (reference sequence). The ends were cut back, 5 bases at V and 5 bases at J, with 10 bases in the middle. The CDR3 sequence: CASSLEGDNSPLHF. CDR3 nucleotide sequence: TGTGCCAGCAGCCTGGAGGGGGATAATTCACCCCTCCACTTT.

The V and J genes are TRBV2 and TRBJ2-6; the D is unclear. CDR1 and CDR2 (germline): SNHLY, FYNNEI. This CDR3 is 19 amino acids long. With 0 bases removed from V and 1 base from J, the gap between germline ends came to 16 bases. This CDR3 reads CASSEALARRMSGANVLTF. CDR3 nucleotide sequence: TGTGCCAGCAGTGAAGCGCTTGCCAGGAGAATGTCTGGGGCCAACGTCCTGACTTTC.

The CDR3 nucleotides are TGCGCCAGCAGCTCGGACAGGGGAGGGTCCGAGCAGTACTTC. Translating gives CASSSDRGGSEQYF. The chain carries TRBV5-1 and TRBJ2-7; 9 bases match TRBD1. The CDR3 length is 14 residues. Germline-derived CDR1 and CDR2 are SGHRS and YFSETQ. The junction had 7 bases not matched to a gene; V was cut back by 3 bases and J by 6 bases.

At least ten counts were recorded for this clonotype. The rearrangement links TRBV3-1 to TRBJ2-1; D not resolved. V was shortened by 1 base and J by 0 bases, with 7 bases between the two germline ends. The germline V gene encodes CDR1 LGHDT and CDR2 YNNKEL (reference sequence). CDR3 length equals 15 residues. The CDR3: CASSQVYASYNEQFF. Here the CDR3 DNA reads TGTGCCAGCAGCCAAGTGTACGCCTCCTACAATGAGCAGTTCTTC.

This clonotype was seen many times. The CDR3 loop reads CASSQDLGGSNEQFF. The CDR3 DNA reads TGTGCCAGCAGCCAAGATCTCGGGGGAAGCAATGAGCAGTTCTTC. This chain uses TRBV4-2 with TRBJ2-1; tentative D call: TRBD2 (6 bases). The V end lost 0 bases, the J end lost 6 bases, and 12 bases lay between the germline ends. The CDR3 contains 15 residues. Germline CDR1 reads LGHNA; CDR2 reads YNFKEQ.

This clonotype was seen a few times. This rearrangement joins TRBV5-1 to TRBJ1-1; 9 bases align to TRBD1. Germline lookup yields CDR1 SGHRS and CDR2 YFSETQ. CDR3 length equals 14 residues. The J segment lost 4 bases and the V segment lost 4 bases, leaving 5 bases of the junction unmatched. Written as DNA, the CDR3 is TGCGCCAGCAGCGCAAGGGGACAGGGCACTGAAGCTTTCTTT. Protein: CASSARGQGTEAFF.

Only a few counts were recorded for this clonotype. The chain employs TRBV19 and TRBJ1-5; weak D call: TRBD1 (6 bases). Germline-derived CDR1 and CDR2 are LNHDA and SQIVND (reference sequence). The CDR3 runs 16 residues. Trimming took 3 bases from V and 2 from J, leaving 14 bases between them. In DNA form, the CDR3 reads TGTGCCAGTAGTATCTTTGGGGGGCTGGGCAATCAGCCCCAGCATTTT. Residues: CASSIFGGLGNQPQHF.

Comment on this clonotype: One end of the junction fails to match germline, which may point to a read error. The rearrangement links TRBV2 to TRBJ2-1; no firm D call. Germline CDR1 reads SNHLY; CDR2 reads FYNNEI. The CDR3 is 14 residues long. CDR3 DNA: TGTGCCAGCAGTGAAGCCAATTCCTACAAGGAGCAGTTCTTC. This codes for CASSEANSYKEQFF. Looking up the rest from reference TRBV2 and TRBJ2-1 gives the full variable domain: EPEVTQTPSHQVTQMGQEVILRCVPISNHLYFYWYRQILGQKVEFLVSFYNNEISEKSEIFDDQFSVERPDGSNFTLKIRSTKLEDSAMYFCASSEANSYKEQFFGPGTRLTVL.

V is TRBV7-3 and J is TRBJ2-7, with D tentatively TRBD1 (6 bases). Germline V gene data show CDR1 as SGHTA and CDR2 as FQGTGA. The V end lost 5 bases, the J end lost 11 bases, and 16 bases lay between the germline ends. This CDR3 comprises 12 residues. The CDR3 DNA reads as TGTGCCAGCAGCGACTACAGGGCTCGGAAGTACTTC. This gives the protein CASSDYRARKYF. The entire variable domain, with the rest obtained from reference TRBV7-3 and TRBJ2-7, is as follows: GAGVSQTPSNKVTEKGKYVELRCDPISGHTALYWYRQSLGQGPEFLIYFQGTGAADDSGLPNDRFFAVRPEGSVSTLKIQRTERGDSAVYLCASSDYRARKYFGPGTRLTVT.

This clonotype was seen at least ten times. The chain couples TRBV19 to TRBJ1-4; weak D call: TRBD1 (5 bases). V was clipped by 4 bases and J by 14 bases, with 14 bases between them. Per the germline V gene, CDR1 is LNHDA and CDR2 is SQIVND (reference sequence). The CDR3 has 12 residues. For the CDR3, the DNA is TGTGCCAGTAGTACCGCAGGGTTCCATCTGTTTTTT. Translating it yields CASSTAGFHLFF.

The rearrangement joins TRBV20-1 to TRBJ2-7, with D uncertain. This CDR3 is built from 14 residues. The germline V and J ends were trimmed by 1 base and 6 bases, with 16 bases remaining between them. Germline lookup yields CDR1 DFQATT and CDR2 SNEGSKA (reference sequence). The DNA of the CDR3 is TGCAGTGCTAGAGCTAGGAGAGACCCCCCCGAGCAGTACTTC. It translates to CSARARRDPPEQYF.

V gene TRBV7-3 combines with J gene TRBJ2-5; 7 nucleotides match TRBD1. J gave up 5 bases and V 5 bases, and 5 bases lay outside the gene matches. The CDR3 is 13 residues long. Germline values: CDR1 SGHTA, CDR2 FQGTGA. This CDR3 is CASSIDREETQYF. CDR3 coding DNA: TGTGCCAGCAGCATAGACAGGGAGGAGACCCAGTACTTC.

This CDR3 is CASSQGGESGSPLHF. The CDR3 DNA is TGTGCCAGCAGCCAAGGAGGGGAGTCCGGTTCACCCCTCCACTTT. This rearrangement joins TRBV3-1 to TRBJ1-6; D is possibly TRBD1 (5 bases). In germline, CDR1 is LGHDT, CDR2 YNNKEL (reference sequence). Trimming took off 1 base at V and 9 bases at J, with 13 bases between the two ends. The CDR3 is 15 residues long.

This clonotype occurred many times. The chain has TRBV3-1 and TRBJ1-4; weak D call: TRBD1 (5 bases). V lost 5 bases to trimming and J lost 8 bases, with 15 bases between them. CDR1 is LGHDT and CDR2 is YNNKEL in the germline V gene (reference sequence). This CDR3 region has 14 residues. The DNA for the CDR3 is TGTGCCAGCAGCGTCCGGGGCCTCGGGGAAAAACTGTTTTTT. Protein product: CASSVRGLGEKLFF.

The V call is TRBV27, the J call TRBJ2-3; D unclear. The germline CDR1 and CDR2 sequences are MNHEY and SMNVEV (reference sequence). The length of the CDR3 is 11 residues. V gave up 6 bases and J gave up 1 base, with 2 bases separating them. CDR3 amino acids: CASRGTDTQYF. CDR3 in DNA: TGTGCCAGCAGGGGCACAGATACGCAGTATTTT.

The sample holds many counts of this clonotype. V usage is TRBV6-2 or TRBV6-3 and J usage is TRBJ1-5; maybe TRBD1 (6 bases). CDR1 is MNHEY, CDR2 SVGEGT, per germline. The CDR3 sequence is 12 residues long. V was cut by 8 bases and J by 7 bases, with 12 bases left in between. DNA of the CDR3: TGTGCCAGCGCGAAGGGGGACCAGCCCCAGCATTTT. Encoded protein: CASAKGDQPQHF.

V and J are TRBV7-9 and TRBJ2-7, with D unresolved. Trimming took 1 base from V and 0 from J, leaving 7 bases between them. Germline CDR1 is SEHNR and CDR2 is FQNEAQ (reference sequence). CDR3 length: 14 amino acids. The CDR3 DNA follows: TGTGCCAGCAGCTTAGGGACGGTCTCCTACGAGCAGTACTTC. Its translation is CASSLGTVSYEQYF.

The CDR3 DNA reads TGCAGTGCGTCGGACAGGGTAGGCACAGATACGCAGTATTTT. Its protein product is CSASDRVGTDTQYF. The chain joins TRBV20-1 to TRBJ2-3; 8 bases agree with TRBD1. The CDR3 has 14 residues. The germline CDR1 and CDR2 sequences are DFQATT and SNEGSKA (reference sequence). V lost 6 bases to trimming and J lost 1 base; unmatched junction nucleotides: 6.

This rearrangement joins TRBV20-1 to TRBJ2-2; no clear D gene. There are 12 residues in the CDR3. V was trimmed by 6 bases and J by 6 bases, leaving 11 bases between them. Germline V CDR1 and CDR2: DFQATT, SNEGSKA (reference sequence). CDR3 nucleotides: TGCAGTGCGCCGGGTCCCTCCGGGGAGCTGTTTTTT. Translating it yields CSAPGPSGELFF.

The CDR3 nucleotides are TGTGCCAGCAGCCTGACAGGGGGCGGAACGGCGGATACGCAGTATTTT. Its translation: CASSLTGGGTADTQYF. The chain carries TRBV7-9 and TRBJ2-3, with 10 positions matching TRBD1. Germline CDR1 reads SEHNR; CDR2 reads FQNEAQ (reference sequence). V gave up 5 bases and J gave up 6 bases; unmatched junction bases: 11. CDR3 size: 16 residues.

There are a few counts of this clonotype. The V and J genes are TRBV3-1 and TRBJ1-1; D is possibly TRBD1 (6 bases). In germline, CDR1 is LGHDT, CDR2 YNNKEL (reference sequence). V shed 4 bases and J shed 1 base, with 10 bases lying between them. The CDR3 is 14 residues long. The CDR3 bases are TGTGCCAGCAGCCGACAGGATAGGAACACTGAAGCTTTCTTT. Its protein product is CASSRQDRNTEAFF.

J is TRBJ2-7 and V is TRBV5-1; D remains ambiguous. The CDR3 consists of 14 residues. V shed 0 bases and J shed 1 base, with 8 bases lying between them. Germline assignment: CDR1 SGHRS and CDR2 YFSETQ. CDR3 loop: CASSLDSTSYEQYF. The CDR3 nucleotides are TGCGCCAGCAGCTTGGATTCCACGTCCTACGAGCAGTACTTC.

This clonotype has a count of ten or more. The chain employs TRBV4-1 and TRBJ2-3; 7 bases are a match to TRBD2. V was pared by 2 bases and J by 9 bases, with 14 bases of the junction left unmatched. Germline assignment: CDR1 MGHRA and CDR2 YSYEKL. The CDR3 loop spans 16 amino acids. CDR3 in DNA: TGCGCCAGCAGCCAACCCCCGGGGGGTTCAGGGTACACGCAGTATTTT. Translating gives CASSQPPGGSGYTQYF.

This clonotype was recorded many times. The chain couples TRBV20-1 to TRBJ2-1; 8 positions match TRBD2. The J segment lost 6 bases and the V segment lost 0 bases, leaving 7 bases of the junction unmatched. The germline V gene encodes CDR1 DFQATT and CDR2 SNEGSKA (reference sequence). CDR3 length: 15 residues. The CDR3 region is CSARDWGLGVNEQFF. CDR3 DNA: TGCAGTGCTAGAGATTGGGGACTAGGAGTCAATGAGCAGTTCTTC.

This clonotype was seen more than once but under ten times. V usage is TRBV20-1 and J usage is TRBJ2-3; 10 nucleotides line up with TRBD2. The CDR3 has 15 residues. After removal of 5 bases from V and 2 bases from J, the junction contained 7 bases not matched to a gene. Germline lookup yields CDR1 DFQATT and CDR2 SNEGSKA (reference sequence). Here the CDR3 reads CSAEKREGITDTQYF. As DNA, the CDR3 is TGCAGTGCTGAGAAGCGGGAGGGAATCACAGATACGCAGTATTTT.

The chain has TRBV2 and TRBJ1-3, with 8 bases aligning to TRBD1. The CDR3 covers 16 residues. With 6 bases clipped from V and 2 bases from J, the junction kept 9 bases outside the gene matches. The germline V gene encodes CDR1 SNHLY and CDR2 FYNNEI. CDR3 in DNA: TGTGCCAGCAGGGACAGGGTCTTGAACCCTGGAAACACCATATATTTT. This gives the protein CASRDRVLNPGNTIYF.

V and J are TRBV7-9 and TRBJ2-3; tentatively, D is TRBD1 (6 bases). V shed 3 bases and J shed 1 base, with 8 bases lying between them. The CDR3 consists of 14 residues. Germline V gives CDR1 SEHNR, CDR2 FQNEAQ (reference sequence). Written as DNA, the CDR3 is TGTGCCAGCAGCTTCAGGGGAGGCACAGATACGCAGTATTTT. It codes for CASSFRGGTDTQYF.

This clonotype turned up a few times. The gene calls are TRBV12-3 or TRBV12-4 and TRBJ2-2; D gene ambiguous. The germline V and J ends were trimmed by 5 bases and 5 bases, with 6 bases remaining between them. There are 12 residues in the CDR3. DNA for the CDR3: TGTGCCAGCAGTCCCTCTACCGGGGAGCTGTTTTTT. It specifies CASSPSTGELFF.

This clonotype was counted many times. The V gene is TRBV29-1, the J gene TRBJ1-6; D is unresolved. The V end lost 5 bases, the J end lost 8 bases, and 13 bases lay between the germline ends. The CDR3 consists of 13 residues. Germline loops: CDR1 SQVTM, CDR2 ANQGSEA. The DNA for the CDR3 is TGCAGCGTTATGAAAGAGGACGATTCACCCCTCCACTTT. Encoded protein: CSVMKEDDSPLHF.